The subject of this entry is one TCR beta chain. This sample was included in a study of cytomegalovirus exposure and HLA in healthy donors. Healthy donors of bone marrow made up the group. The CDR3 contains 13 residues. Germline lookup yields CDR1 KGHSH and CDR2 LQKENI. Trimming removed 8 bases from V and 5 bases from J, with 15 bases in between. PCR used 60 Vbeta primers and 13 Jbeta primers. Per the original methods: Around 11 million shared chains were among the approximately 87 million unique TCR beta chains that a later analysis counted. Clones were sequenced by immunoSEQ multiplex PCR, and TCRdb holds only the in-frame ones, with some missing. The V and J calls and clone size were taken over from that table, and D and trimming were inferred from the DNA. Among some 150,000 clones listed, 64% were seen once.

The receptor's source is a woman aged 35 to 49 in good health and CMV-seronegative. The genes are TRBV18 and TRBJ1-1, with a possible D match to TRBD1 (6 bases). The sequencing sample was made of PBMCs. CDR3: CASTLQGRTEAFF. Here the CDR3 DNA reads TGTGCCAGCACCCTACAGGGAAGGACTGAAGCTTTCTTT.